This TCR beta chain originates from a study of follicular helper T cells after annual influenza vaccination. Turning to the study itself: Some donors were sampled over the 2013-2014, 2014-2015 and 2015-2016 vaccinations. Whole-study findings and limits: ICOS-CD38- cTfh most often held earlier Day 7 ICOS+CD38+ clones.

On this clone itself: Its cognate antigen is unknown.

CDR3 length: 13 residues. Germline lookup yields CDR1 MNHNS and CDR2 SASEGT. V was clipped by 5 bases and J by 4 bases, with 9 bases between them. Method: immunoSEQ multiplex PCR; TCRdb's copy keeps in-frame clones and lacks some. The sample lists around 10,000 clones, over 75% occurring once. Time point reported: 2015-2016 season, pre-vaccination. No donor had influenza vaccine in the prior 6 months; all lived in the community. The specimen was CXCR5+ CD38- circulating T follicular helper cells from blood, collected on the day of influenza vaccination. Subset: circulating Tfh, non-naive CD4+CXCR5+PD-1+ (ICOS+CD38+ or ICOS-CD38-). The chain has TRBV6-1 and TRBJ1-5; D gene uncertain. The TCR was taken from an adult who received the influenza vaccine. This chain's CDR3 is CASSSPGNQPQHF. CDR3 sequence (DNA): TGTGCCAGCAGTAGCCCTGGGAATCAGCCCCAGCATTTT.